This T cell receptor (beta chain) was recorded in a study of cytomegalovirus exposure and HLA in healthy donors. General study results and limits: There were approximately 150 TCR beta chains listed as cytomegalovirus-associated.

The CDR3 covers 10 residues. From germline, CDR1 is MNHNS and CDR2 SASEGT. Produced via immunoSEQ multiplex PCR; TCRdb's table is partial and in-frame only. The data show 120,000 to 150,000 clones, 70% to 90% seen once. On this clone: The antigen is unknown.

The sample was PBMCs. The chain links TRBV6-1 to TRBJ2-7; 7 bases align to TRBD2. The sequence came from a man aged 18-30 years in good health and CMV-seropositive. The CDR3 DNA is TGTGCGGGGGGGAGGTTTGAGCAGTACTTC. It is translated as CAGGRFEQYF.